The clone carrying this TCR beta chain has a handful of counts. The method was immunoSEQ multiplex PCR; TCRdb's version includes in-frame clones alone and lacks a portion of them. The top ten clones hold around 0.33% of a sample with roughly 89,000 clones, approximately 91% of them seen once. The data were obtained in a study of OX40 agonist ivuxolimab in advanced cancers. Blood samples were obtained at baseline, cycle 4 day 1, and cycle 7 day 1. This TCR came from an adult with an advanced solid tumor such as melanoma, head and neck, liver or kidney cancer. Sequencing used CD4+ or CD8+ T cells sorted from blood, obtained in a trial of the OX40 agonist ivuxolimab.

The CDR3 nucleotides read TGTGCCAGCAATATAGGGACAAGCTATGGCTACACCTTC. As protein: CASNIGTSYGYTF. The chain uses TRBV28 and TRBJ1-2; tentative D call: TRBD1 (6 bases). V was trimmed by 7 bases and J by 4 bases, leaving 13 bases between them. Germline lookup yields CDR1 MDHEN and CDR2 SYDVKM. The CDR3 contains 13 residues.